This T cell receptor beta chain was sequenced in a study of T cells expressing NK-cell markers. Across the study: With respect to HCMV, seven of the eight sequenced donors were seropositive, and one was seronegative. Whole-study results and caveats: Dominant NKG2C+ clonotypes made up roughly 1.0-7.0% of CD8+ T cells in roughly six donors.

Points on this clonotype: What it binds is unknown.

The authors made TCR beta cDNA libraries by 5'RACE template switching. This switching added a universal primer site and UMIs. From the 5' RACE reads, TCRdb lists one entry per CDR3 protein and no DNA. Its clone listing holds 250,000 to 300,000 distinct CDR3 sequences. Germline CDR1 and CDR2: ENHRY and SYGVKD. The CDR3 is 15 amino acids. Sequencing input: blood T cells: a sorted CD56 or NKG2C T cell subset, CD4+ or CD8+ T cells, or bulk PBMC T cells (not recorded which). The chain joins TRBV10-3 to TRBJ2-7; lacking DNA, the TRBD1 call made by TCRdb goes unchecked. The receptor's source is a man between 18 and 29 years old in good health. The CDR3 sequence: CAISESGGSNYEQYF.